This is a list of T cell receptor beta chains from one sample in a study of blood T cell repertoires in COVID-19. The repertoire was sequenced with immunoSEQ multiplex PCR; TCRdb's copy has only in-frame clones and lacks some. The table shows a few hundred thousand clones, with around 89% occurring only once. Sequencing was performed on PBMCs or T cells enriched from blood (not recorded which). The source is a woman aged 50 to 65 who had recovered from COVID-19. The CDR3 runs from the conserved cysteine through the conserved F or W. A D gene is named only where the DNA matches it firmly. Not all rows give a size; the values are once, few, many and, for expanded clones, a class.

>NA|TRBJ1-1|TRBD1|TRBV29-1
TGCAGCGTCGCGAGACAGGGGGAGAACACTGAAGCTTTCTTT
CSVARQGENTEAFF
>once|TRBJ1-1|TRBD1|TRBV15
TGTGCCACCAGCAGAGGTTTAGACAGGGCCGACACTGAAGCTTTCTTT
CATSRGLDRADTEAFF
>NA|TRBJ2-1|NA|TRBV12-2
TGTGCAAGTCGCTTAAAAAACCTAGCGGGAGGGGGAGGTGAGCAGTTCTTC
CASRLKNLAGGGGEQFF
>NA|TRBJ2-7|TRBD1|TRBV2
TGTGCCAGCTGTAAGGACAGGGACGACGAGCAGTACTTC
CASCKDRDDEQYF
>NA|TRBJ2-6|NA|TRBV5-1
TGCGCCAGCAGCCAGGACTCTGGGGCCAACGTCCTGACTTTC
CASSQDSGANVLTF
>NA|TRBJ2-1|TRBD1|TRBV6-4
TGTGCCAGCACCGGACAGGGGCCGCCTATGGGACGCGGGTCCTACAATGAGCAGTTCTTC
CASTGQGPPMGRGSYNEQFF
>few|TRBJ2-7|TRBD2|TRBV3-1/TRBV3-2
TGTGCCAGCAGCCAAGGGTTCGTAGGTCTAGCGGGCTACGAGCAGTACTTC
CASSQGFVGLAGYEQYF
>NA|TRBJ2-3|NA|TRBV6-5
TGTGCCAGCCGGGACTCGAAGGCCACAGATACGCAGTATTTT
CASRDSKATDTQYF
>once|TRBJ1-6|NA|TRBV14
TGTGCCAGCAGCCAAGACAGGGGTAATTCACCCCTCCACTTT
CASSQDRGNSPLHF
>NA|TRBJ2-3|NA|TRBV2
TGTGCCAGCAATATAAAGCGGGCAGATACGCAGTATTTT
CASNIKRADTQYF
>NA|TRBJ1-4|NA|TRBV7-6
TGTGCCAGCAGCTTAGGGCAGGGCGGCGAAAAACTGTTTTTT
CASSLGQGGEKLFF
>many|TRBJ1-1|NA|TRBV11-1
TGTGCCAGCAGCAACCCGCCAGGTTTGAACACTGAAGCTTTCTTT
CASSNPPGLNTEAFF
>NA|TRBJ2-5|TRBD2|TRBV28
TGTGCCAGCAGTTTTACCCTAGCGGGAGGGCAGCATCAAGAGACCCAGTACTTC
CASSFTLAGGQHQETQYF
>NA|TRBJ1-5|NA|TRBV28
TGTGCCAGCAGACCCGACAGTATCCAGCCCCAGCATTTT
CASRPDSIQPQHF
>once|TRBJ2-1|TRBD2|TRBV7-3
TGTGCCAGCAGCCCTATTAGGTTCCTAGCGGGAGGGCCGGGTAATGAGCAGTTCTTC
CASSPIRFLAGGPGNEQFF
>NA|TRBJ2-3|NA|TRBV28
TGTGCCAGCAGTTTATTGAATAGCGCGAGCACAGATACGCAGTATTTT
CASSLLNSASTDTQYF
>NA|TRBJ2-1|TRBD2|TRBV7-9
TGTGCCAGCAGGACTAGCGGGAGCGATGAGCAGTTCTTC
CASRTSGSDEQFF
>NA|TRBJ2-1|TRBD2|TRBV6-4
TGTGCCAGCAAAGCTTTAGCGGGATCGGATGAGCAGTTCTTC
CASKALAGSDEQFF
>few|TRBJ1-5|TRBD1|TRBV15
TGTGCCACCAGCTCGAACAGGGGGCCCTATCAGCCCCAGCATTTT
CATSSNRGPYQPQHF
>NA|TRBJ1-5|NA|TRBV19
TGTGCCAGTAAACAGATTAATCAGCCCCAGCATTTT
CASKQINQPQHF